This TCR beta chain was documented in a study of T cell responses to AZD1222 COVID-19 vaccine. In the study overall: Combined were second doses at about 4 or about 12 weeks.

Concerning this clone itself: What it recognizes is unknown.

Data came from immunoSEQ multiplex PCR; TCRdb stores just in-frame clones and leaves some out. The table records about 120,000 clones, 75% to 95% of them present only once. Study observations and caveats: It was only after the peak T cell response that any repertoires were sampled. The donors showed a predominance of white British ancestry and of females, with possible underestimation of clonal diversity.

Germline values: CDR1 KGHSH, CDR2 LQKENI. Trimming removed 3 bases from V and 7 bases from J, with 16 bases in between. The CDR3 spans 14 residues. The chain employs TRBV18 and TRBJ2-7; D possibly matches TRBD1 or TRBD2 (6 bases each). The specimen was peripheral blood, collected on day 0 of AZD1222 vaccination. The source is an adult in good health. CDR3 sequence (DNA): TGTGCCAGCTCACCCCAGTTCGGGGGCCGGGAGCAGTACTTC. Protein: CASSPQFGGREQYF.